Sequencing of this TCR beta chain was carried out in a study of T cells in Graves' hyperthyroidism and ophthalmopathy. General study findings and limits: The model's output predicted ophthalmopathy at a median of about 6.5 months prior to onset. A model built on 13 V-J features separated ophthalmopathy from stable hyperthyroidism.

What was amplified from RNA transcripts were TCR beta CDR3 regions. The HTBI primer set was used in a first-round RT-PCR of the TCR CDR3. One entry per CDR3 protein results from TCRdb running MiXCR on the multiplex PCR reads. This table has more than 500,000 distinct CDR3 sequences, 46% appearing once. This clonotype was counted ten times or more. Its target is unknown. The V gene's germline CDR1 is DFQATT and CDR2 SNEGSKA (reference sequence). Trimming removed 6 bases at V and 7 bases at J, with 21 bases between. This CDR3 has 14 residues. The receptor was derived from an adult woman with Graves' disease, either hyperthyroidism or ophthalmopathy (not recorded which). Material: peripheral blood or thyroid tissue (not recorded which). The chain carries TRBV20-1 and TRBJ1-2; D call uncertain. The CDR3 loop reads CSAQTPGRAGGYTF. CDR3 nucleotides: TGCAGTGCCCAAACCCCCGGGAGGGCTGGTGGCTACACCTTC.